These T cell receptor beta chains were read from a single sample in a study of shared T cell receptors in the human thymus. TCRdb's table, derived via immunoSEQ multiplex PCR, lists solely in-frame clones and lacks some. The sample lists just under 550,000 clones, 70% to 80% occurring once. The same data also went into a second study, on human thymus T cells.

Sequenced material: thymocytes. Receptors were obtained from a boy under two years old with a congenital heart defect. CDR3s include the opening cysteine and the closing phenylalanine or tryptophan. A D gene is named only where the DNA matches it firmly. Expanded clones get a size class; other rows say once, few or many, or leave the size out.

CDR3 protein,CDR3 DNA,clone size,V gene,J gene,D gene
CASSETREGPQETQYF,TGCGCCAGCAGTGAGACCAGGGAGGGCCCGCAAGAGACCCAGTACTTC,NA,TRBV10-2,TRBJ2-5,TRBD2
CASSTPDRGGNQPQHF,TGTGCCAGTAGTACGCCTGACAGGGGAGGCAATCAGCCCCAGCATTTT,once,TRBV19,TRBJ1-5,TRBD1
CASSQGTGSNYEQYF,TGTGCCAGCAGCCAAGGGACAGGGTCTAACTACGAGCAGTACTTC,NA,TRBV5-5,TRBJ2-7,TRBD1
CAWSVREVGNQPQHF,TGTGCCTGGAGTGTACGGGAAGTGGGCAATCAGCCCCAGCATTTT,NA,TRBV30,TRBJ1-5,NA
CASSVGRAYEQYF,TGTGCCAGCAGTGTGGGCCGCGCCTACGAGCAGTACTTC,few,TRBV2,TRBJ2-7,NA
CASVGEREGPSSYEQYF,TGCGCCAGCGTCGGGGAGCGGGAGGGCCCGAGCTCCTACGAGCAGTACTTC,NA,TRBV23-1,TRBJ2-7,TRBD2
CASSLALAGVPWETQYF,TGCGCCAGCAGCTTGGCCCTAGCGGGAGTCCCCTGGGAGACCCAGTACTTC,NA,TRBV5-1,TRBJ2-5,TRBD2
CASSSSRTSGMRETQYF,TGTGCCAGCAGCTCCAGTCGGACTAGCGGGATGAGGGAGACCCAGTACTTC,NA,TRBV5-4,TRBJ2-5,TRBD2
CASSQDQGGSYGYTF,TGTGCCAGCAGCCAAGATCAAGGCGGATCCTATGGCTACACCTTC,NA,TRBV4-2,TRBJ1-2,NA
CASSPSYEQYF,TGTGCCAGCAGCCCGTCCTACGAGCAGTACTTC,NA,TRBV11-3,TRBJ2-7,NA
CASSPSKEANEKLFF,TGTGCCAGCAGCCCCAGCAAGGAGGCTAATGAAAAACTGTTTTTT,NA,TRBV5-5,TRBJ1-4,NA
CASMDGLSYEQYF,TGTGCCAGCATGGACGGACTATCCTACGAGCAGTACTTC,NA,TRBV28,TRBJ2-7,NA
CASNGPTGSPYNEQFF,TGTGCCAGCAATGGCCCGACGGGGTCTCCTTACAATGAGCAGTTCTTC,NA,TRBV25-1,TRBJ2-1,NA
CASSYVGQGAYEQYF,TGTGCCAGCAGTTACGTGGGACAGGGGGCCTACGAGCAGTACTTC,NA,TRBV6-5,TRBJ2-7,TRBD1
CASSNTLDRACSYEQYF,TGTGCCAGCAGCAACACCTTGGACAGGGCCTGCTCCTACGAGCAGTACTTC,NA,TRBV5-6,TRBJ2-7,TRBD1
CASSLGQGGNTIYF,TGTGCCAGCAGCCTCGGACAGGGGGGAAACACCATATATTTT,NA,TRBV5-4,TRBJ1-3,TRBD1
CASSQERGYGYTF,TGTGCCAGCAGCCAAGAGAGAGGCTATGGCTACACCTTC,NA,TRBV14,TRBJ1-2,NA
CASSQSRLAGVNEQFF,TGTGCCAGCAGCCAATCCCGACTAGCGGGAGTCAATGAGCAGTTCTTC,NA,TRBV4-2,TRBJ2-1,TRBD2
CASSARTGLNTEAFF,TGCGCCAGCAGCGCAAGAACAGGTCTGAACACTGAAGCTTTCTTT,NA,TRBV4-1,TRBJ1-1,NA
CASRGAECEQYF,TGTGCCAGCAGGGGGGCGGAGTGCGAGCAGTACTTC,NA,TRBV7-2,TRBJ2-7,NA
CASSWEGTSYEQYF,TGCGCCAGCAGCTGGGAGGGGACGTCCTACGAGCAGTACTTC,once,TRBV5-1,TRBJ2-7,TRBD2
CASSSGREEGAGELFF,TGTGCCAGCAGCTCTGGACGGGAGGAGGGCGCCGGGGAGCTGTTTTTT,NA,TRBV5-6,TRBJ2-2,TRBD2
CSVETGTYEQYF,TGCAGCGTTGAAACGGGTACCTACGAGCAGTACTTC,NA,TRBV29-1,TRBJ2-7,NA
CASSRLAGAETQYF,TGTGCCAGCTCGAGGCTAGCGGGAGCGGAGACCCAGTACTTC,NA,TRBV18,TRBJ2-5,TRBD2
CASSLPGLGDEQFF,TGTGCCAGCAGCTTGCCAGGACTCGGGGATGAGCAGTTCTTC,NA,TRBV5-6,TRBJ2-1,NA
CAWSPKRGSREQFF,TGTGCCTGGAGTCCAAAGCGGGGCTCGAGGGAGCAGTTCTTC,NA,TRBV30,TRBJ2-1,TRBD2
CASSVRIQGDGYTF,TGTGCCAGCAGCGTGAGGATCCAGGGGGATGGCTACACCTTC,NA,TRBV4-2,TRBJ1-2,TRBD1
CASSARSGTSGIYIQYF,TGTGCCAGCAGCGCCCGCTCGGGAACTAGCGGGATCTACATTCAGTACTTC,NA,TRBV7-4,TRBJ2-4,TRBD2
CASRAPGLAGVFDEQYF,TGTGCCAGCAGAGCCCCGGGACTAGCGGGAGTGTTCGACGAGCAGTACTTC,NA,TRBV5-8,TRBJ2-7,TRBD2
CASSKQTGPGHEQFF,TGCGCCAGCAGCAAGCAGACAGGGCCCGGCCATGAGCAGTTCTTC,NA,TRBV4-1,TRBJ2-1,TRBD1
CASRGENSGANVLTF,TGTGCCAGCAGGGGAGAGAACTCTGGGGCCAACGTCCTGACTTTC,few,TRBV27,TRBJ2-6,NA
CASSRREGPPEAFF,TGTGCCAGCAGCCGACGGGAGGGCCCTCCTGAAGCTTTCTTT,NA,TRBV13,TRBJ1-1,NA
CASSRDGTSASYEQYF,TGTGCCAGCAGCAGAGATGGGACTAGCGCATCCTACGAGCAGTACTTC,NA,TRBV9,TRBJ2-7,TRBD2
CASSLRVAGGINEQFF,TGCGCCAGCAGCTTGCGGGTAGCGGGGGGGATCAATGAGCAGTTCTTC,once,TRBV5-1,TRBJ2-1,TRBD2
CASSQDWLAPGTQYF,TGCGCCAGCAGCCAAGATTGGCTAGCCCCCGGCACGCAGTATTTT,NA,TRBV4-3,TRBJ2-3,NA